These 5 T cell receptor beta chains were sequenced from one sample in a study of cytomegalovirus exposure and HLA in healthy donors. Primers included in the PCR were 60 Vbeta and 13 Jbeta primers. TCRdb's table, derived via immunoSEQ multiplex PCR, lists solely in-frame clones and lacks some. The table records 120,000 to 150,000 clones, around 67% of them present only once. Sequencing was carried out using PBMCs. These receptors were taken from a woman between 18 and 30 years old in good health and CMV-seronegative.

The chain links TRBV19 to TRBJ1-6; D not resolved. Germline CDR1 and CDR2: LNHDA and SQIVND (reference sequence). The CDR3 sequence is 14 residues long. Trimming pared 3 bases from V and 10 bases from J, leaving 13 bases between. The CDR3 sequence is CASSIGGLGSPLHF. CDR3 nucleotides: TGTGCCAGTAGTATCGGAGGGCTGGGGTCACCCCTCCACTTT.

The chain couples TRBV15 to TRBJ2-6, with 9 nucleotides matching TRBD1. Trimming removed 3 bases from V and 0 bases from J; junction bases left unmatched: 0. The germline V gene encodes CDR1 LNHNV and CDR2 YYDKDF (reference sequence). This CDR3 region has 16 residues. The CDR3 region is CATSRTGGSGANVLTF. For the CDR3, the DNA is TGTGCCACCAGCAGGACAGGGGGCTCTGGGGCCAACGTCCTGACTTTC.

The chain links TRBV5-1 to TRBJ2-3; D is perhaps TRBD1 (6 bases). This CDR3 spans 18 amino acids. V gave up 4 bases and J gave up 0 bases, with 21 bases separating them. Germline V CDR1 and CDR2: SGHRS, YFSETQ. CDR3 DNA sequence: TGCGCCAGCAGCCCATACAGGGTTTTCCCAGAAAGCACAGATACGCAGTATTTT. It yields the protein CASSPYRVFPESTDTQYF.

The chain has TRBV7-2 and TRBJ2-5; the match to TRBD2 covers 10 bases. The CDR3 contains 18 residues. Per the germline V gene, CDR1 is SGHTA and CDR2 is FQGNSA. J was trimmed by 5 bases and V by 5 bases; bases with no gene match: 17. The CDR3 loop is CASSPGTSSGGARETQYF. The CDR3 DNA reads TGTGCCAGCAGCCCTGGGACCTCCAGCGGGGGGGCCCGGGAGACCCAGTACTTC.

This sequence joins TRBV19 and TRBJ2-3, with TRBD1 as a possible D gene (5 bases). The V and J ends lost 0 bases and 4 bases respectively, with 5 bases between them. CDR1 and CDR2 from the germline V gene are LNHDA and SQIVND (reference sequence). CDR3 length equals 13 residues. CDR3 loop: CASSIEGADTQYF. CDR3 DNA: TGTGCCAGTAGTATAGAAGGGGCAGATACGCAGTATTTT.